These 27 T cell receptor beta chains came from one sample sequenced in a study of cytomegalovirus exposure and HLA in healthy donors. Researchers ran the PCR with 60 Vbeta and 13 Jbeta primers. Generated by immunoSEQ multiplex PCR, the TCRdb table keeps only in-frame clones and is missing some. Of approximately 110,000 clones detected, roughly 70% appear once; the ten largest clones hold around 4.2%. The sample was PBMCs. These receptors came from a woman between 35 and 50 years old in good health and CMV-seronegative.

The gene calls are TRBV5-1 and TRBJ2-4; 11 bases match TRBD2. This CDR3 is 17 amino acids long. Germline-derived CDR1 and CDR2 are SGHRS and YFSETQ. Unmatched junction bases numbered 2, after V lost 0 bases and J lost 0 bases. CDR3 in DNA: TGCGCCAGCAGCTTGGTTGGACTAGCGGGAGCCAAAAACATTCAGTACTTC. Amino acids: CASSLVGLAGAKNIQYF.

This clone has only a few counts. V gene TRBV27 combines with J gene TRBJ1-1; D is ambiguous. Between the trimmed V and J ends, which lost 6 bases and 3 bases, there was a span of 14 bases. In germline, CDR1 is MNHEY, CDR2 SMNVEV (reference sequence). CDR3 length: 14 residues. CDR3 nucleotides: TGTGCCAGCAGCCCAATTGGCAGATACACTGAAGCTTTCTTT. Its translation is CASSPIGRYTEAFF.

The chain joins TRBV18 to TRBJ2-5, with 7 bases that match TRBD1. Germline CDR1 is KGHSH and CDR2 is LQKENI. Unmatched junction bases numbered 6, after V lost 6 bases and J lost 5 bases. This CDR3 has 13 residues. This CDR3 is CASSRGQRETQYF. The CDR3, as DNA: TGTGCCAGCTCCCGGGGACAGAGGGAGACCCAGTACTTC. Filled out from reference TRBV18 and TRBJ2-5, the complete variable domain reads NAGVMQNPRHLVRRRGQEARLRCSPMKGHSHVYWYRQLPEEGLKFMVYLQKENIIDESGMPKERFSAEFPKEGPSILRIQQVVRGDSAAYFCASSRGQRETQYFGPGTRLLVL.

CDR3 bases: TGTGCCAGCAGTATAAACCGGGACAGCTCTTTCTATGGCTACACCTTC. Its protein is CASSINRDSSFYGYTF. The rearrangement links TRBV28 to TRBJ1-2; 7 positions agree with TRBD1. This CDR3 has 16 residues. V lost 5 bases, J lost 4 bases, and 13 bases stayed unmatched. Germline V CDR1 and CDR2: MDHEN, SYDVKM.

The V and J genes are TRBV7-9 and TRBJ1-3; D perhaps matches TRBD1 (5 bases). Trimming took off 2 bases at V and 4 bases at J, with 9 bases between the two ends. The CDR3 extends over 14 amino acids. CDR1 and CDR2 (germline): SEHNR, FQNEAQ (reference sequence). CDR3 coding DNA: TGTGCCAGCAGCTTATCGACAGACGGAAACACCATATATTTT. It is translated as CASSLSTDGNTIYF.

The count of this clone is one. This chain connects TRBV9 to TRBJ2-7; D is perhaps TRBD1 (6 bases). Germline-derived CDR1 and CDR2 are SGDLS and YYNGEE. The length of the CDR3 is 15 residues. Trimming left V 3 bases short and J 0 bases short, with 13 bases between. The CDR3 loop is CASSEGQGGSYEQYF. CDR3 bases: TGTGCCAGCAGCGAGGGACAAGGGGGCTCCTACGAGCAGTACTTC.

CDR3 protein: CAWSVGTSVTDTQYF. In DNA form, the CDR3 reads TGTGCCTGGAGTGTGGGGACTAGCGTCACAGATACGCAGTATTTT. The V and J genes are TRBV30 and TRBJ2-3; TRBD2 matches at 10 bases. The germline gives CDR1 GTSNPN, CDR2 SVGIG (reference sequence). CDR3 length: 15 residues. V was pared by 0 bases and J by 2 bases, with 2 bases of the junction left unmatched. The variable domain in full, with the rest retrieved from reference TRBV30 and TRBJ2-3, is SQTIHQWPATLVQPVGSPLSLECTVEGTSNPNLYWYRQAAGRGLQLLFYSVGIGQISSEVPQNLSASRPQDRQFILSSKKLLLSDSGFYLCAWSVGTSVTDTQYFGPGTRLTVL.

V is TRBV9 and J is TRBJ2-5; 10 nucleotides agree with TRBD2. The germline V gene encodes CDR1 SGDLS and CDR2 YYNGEE. J gave up 3 bases and V 4 bases, and 6 bases lay outside the gene matches. This CDR3 is built from 15 residues. The CDR3 here is CASSISGRTEETQYF. CDR3 DNA: TGTGCCAGCAGCATTAGCGGGAGGACGGAAGAGACCCAGTACTTC.

This clone came up a few times. The chain carries TRBV29-1 and TRBJ2-3, with TRBD2 as a possible D gene (5 bases). Germline lookup yields CDR1 SQVTM and CDR2 ANQGSEA. The CDR3 is 13 amino acids. V was cut by 4 bases and J by 3 bases, with 11 bases left in between. DNA for the CDR3: TGCAGCGTTGCCCCCCGGGGAACAGATACGCAGTATTTT. It encodes CSVAPRGTDTQYF.

V and J are TRBV6-6 and TRBJ1-4; no clear D. In germline, CDR1 is MNHNY, CDR2 SVGAGI (reference sequence). V shed 7 bases and J shed 8 bases, with 20 bases lying between them. The length of the CDR3 is 15 residues. For the CDR3, the DNA is TGTGCCAGCAAACCGACGGGAGCCACACCGGAAAAACTGTTTTTT. Protein product: CASKPTGATPEKLFF.

The chain couples TRBV11-2 to TRBJ2-5; 15 bases agree with TRBD2. V dropped 5 bases and J dropped 4; count of bases not matched to a gene: 5. In germline, CDR1 is SGHAT, CDR2 FQNNGV. The CDR3 has 16 amino acids. The CDR3 DNA sequence: TGTGCCAGCAGCCCCGGACTAGCGGGGGGGCCAGAGACCCAGTACTTC. Translating it yields CASSPGLAGGPETQYF.

The sample holds one count of this clone. The chain combines TRBV4-1 with TRBJ1-3, with D uncertain. The V gene lost 0 bases and the J gene lost 2 bases, with 11 bases spanning the gap. The CDR3 is made up of 16 amino acids. CDR1 and CDR2 from the germline V gene are MGHRA and YSYEKL. The CDR3 DNA reads as TGCGCCAGCAGCCAAGAACCTCGAGGGCCTGGAAACACCATATATTTT. It is translated as CASSQEPRGPGNTIYF.

The chain recombines TRBV7-2 with TRBJ2-5; 7 positions match TRBD2. This CDR3 has 15 amino acids. The germline V gene has CDR1 SGHTA and CDR2 FQGNSA. The trim removed 10 bases at V and 1 base at J, leaving 12 bases unmatched. CDR3 in amino acids: CATTLLGGSQETQYF. CDR3 in DNA: TGTGCCACCACTCTTCTGGGGGGGAGCCAAGAGACCCAGTACTTC. Supplemented by reference TRBV7-2 and TRBJ2-5, the full variable domain reads GAGVSQSPSNKVTEKGKDVELRCDPISGHTALYWYRQSLGQGLEFLIYFQGNSAPDKSGLPSDRFSAERTGGSVSTLTIQRTQQEDSAVYLCATTLLGGSQETQYFGPGTRLLVL.

This chain connects TRBV9 to TRBJ2-7, with D hard to call. This CDR3 has 14 amino acids. The germline gives CDR1 SGDLS, CDR2 YYNGEE. V was cut by 2 bases and J by 5 bases, with 14 bases left in between. CDR3 residues: CASSVLEKFDEQYF. Written as DNA, the CDR3 is TGTGCCAGCAGCGTTTTGGAGAAATTTGACGAGCAGTACTTC. The whole variable domain, filled in from reference TRBV9 and TRBJ2-7, reads DSGVTQTPKHLITATGQRVTLRCSPRSGDLSVYWYQQSLDQGLQFLIQYYNGEERAKGNILERFSAQQFPDLHSELNLSSLELGDSALYFCASSVLEKFDEQYFGPGTRLTVT.

The V and J genes are TRBV5-4 and TRBJ1-2; 8 bases are shared with TRBD1. The germline CDR1 and CDR2 sequences are SGHNT and YYREEE (reference sequence). V shed 0 bases and J 6 bases; nucleotides not matched to a gene: 13. This CDR3 region has 17 residues. CDR3 in amino acids: CASSLAAGGAFFHGYTF. The CDR3 DNA is TGTGCCAGCAGCTTGGCGGCAGGGGGCGCGTTTTTCCATGGCTACACCTTC.

This chain connects TRBV28 to TRBJ1-2; TRBD1 matches at 7 bases. Germline CDR1 is MDHEN and CDR2 is SYDVKM. Losses at the gene ends were 4 bases for V and 6 bases for J; bases not matched to a gene: 8. This CDR3 region has 14 residues. The CDR3 sequence: CASSSPSDRDGYTF. As DNA, the CDR3 is TGTGCCAGCAGTTCCCCCAGCGACAGGGATGGCTACACCTTC.

The gene calls are TRBV5-1 and TRBJ1-2, with D possibly matching TRBD1 (5 bases). The CDR3 length is 13 residues. V was cut by 4 bases and J by 2 bases, with 9 bases left in between. Germline V CDR1 and CDR2: SGHRS, YFSETQ. The CDR3 loop is CASSAAGNYGYTF. CDR3 nucleotides: TGCGCCAGCAGCGCAGCAGGGAACTATGGCTACACCTTC.

This clone was observed once. This likely reflects a read error, since a far larger clone is one base away. At the DNA level, this CDR3 is encoded by other sequences in the same sample as well. This sequence joins TRBV7-2 and TRBJ1-6; D gene uncertain. The V end lost 4 bases, the J end lost 10 bases, and 11 bases lay between the germline ends. The CDR3 loop spans 13 amino acids. Germline V gene data show CDR1 as SGHTA and CDR2 as FQGNSA. CDR3 in DNA: TGTGCCAGCAGCTCCGGGGATCTCTCACCCCTCCACTTT. Translation gives CASSSGDLSPLHF.

This clone was seen only a few times. The chain carries TRBV5-5 and TRBJ2-7; 9 bases line up with TRBD1. The CDR3 loop spans 16 amino acids. Germline lookup yields CDR1 SGHKS and CDR2 YYEKEE (reference sequence). V gave up 0 bases and J gave up 4 bases; unmatched junction bases: 8. In DNA, the CDR3 is TGTGCCAGCAGCTTGGGGGAGGGGGGACAGGGATACGAGCAGTACTTC. Protein product: CASSLGEGGQGYEQYF.

There are a few counts of this clone. The chain joins TRBV5-1 to TRBJ2-7, with TRBD1 matching 8 bases. The CDR3 is 15 amino acids. The V and J ends lost 1 base and 2 bases, in that order; junction bases with no gene match: 5. Germline lookup yields CDR1 SGHRS and CDR2 YFSETQ. The CDR3 protein is CASSLRGTGAYEQYF. The CDR3 nucleotides are TGCGCCAGCAGCTTGCGCGGGACAGGAGCCTACGAGCAGTACTTC.

The chain joins TRBV9 to TRBJ2-1; 7 bases match TRBD2. The CDR3 extends over 17 amino acids. With 0 bases clipped from V and 6 bases from J, the junction kept 12 bases outside the gene matches. Germline assignment: CDR1 SGDLS and CDR2 YYNGEE. The CDR3 sequence: CASSVAPGGSIVNEQFF. The CDR3 nucleotides are TGTGCCAGCAGCGTAGCTCCCGGCGGGAGTATCGTCAATGAGCAGTTCTTC.

This clone was detected only a few times. The chain carries TRBV7-9 and TRBJ1-1; TRBD1 agrees at 11 bases. The length of the CDR3 is 15 residues. The trim removed 5 bases at V and 4 bases at J, leaving 6 bases unmatched. Germline CDR1 is SEHNR and CDR2 is FQNEAQ (reference sequence). In nucleotides, the CDR3 is TGTGCCAGCAGCCCGGACAGGGGGCTTGGCACTGAAGCTTTCTTT. Residues: CASSPDRGLGTEAFF. The variable domain in full, completed from reference TRBV7-9 and TRBJ1-1, reads DTGVSQNPRHKITKRGQNVTFRCDPISEHNRLYWYRQTLGQGPEFLTYFQNEAQLEKSRLLSDRFSAERPKGSFSTLEIQRTEQGDSAMYLCASSPDRGLGTEAFFGQGTRLTVV.

This clone was observed a single time. The J gene is TRBJ2-4, the V gene TRBV5-1; D not certain. V was cut by 0 bases and J by 3 bases, with 7 bases left in between. The V gene's germline CDR1 is SGHRS and CDR2 YFSETQ. CDR3 length: 14 amino acids. This chain's CDR3 is CASSLAGFKNIQYF. The CDR3, as DNA: TGCGCCAGCAGCTTGGCCGGGTTCAAAAACATTCAGTACTTC.

The J gene is TRBJ2-3, the V gene TRBV7-3; D perhaps matches TRBD2 (6 bases). CDR1 and CDR2 from the germline V gene are SGHTA and FQGTGA. Deletions cut 4 bases from V and 1 base from J, with 12 bases between. The CDR3 is 15 residues long. The CDR3 DNA follows: TGTGCCAGCAGCTCGTCGGGGGTTGGCACAGATACGCAGTATTTT. Translated: CASSSSGVGTDTQYF. Based on the CDR3 plus reference TRBV7-3 and TRBJ2-3, the full variable domain is GAGVSQTPSNKVTEKGKYVELRCDPISGHTALYWYRQSLGQGPEFLIYFQGTGAADDSGLPNDRFFAVRPEGSVSTLKIQRTERGDSAVYLCASSSSGVGTDTQYFGPGTRLTVL.

V usage is TRBV11-2 and J usage is TRBJ1-1, with D unresolved. This CDR3 is 13 amino acids long. Trimming shortened V by 5 bases and J by 0 bases, and 7 bases separated the two germline ends. Germline CDR1 is SGHAT and CDR2 is FQNNGV. The CDR3 DNA is TGTGCCAGCAGCCCCAACTTGAACACTGAAGCTTTCTTT. It encodes CASSPNLNTEAFF.

The chain uses TRBV7-8 and TRBJ1-1, with D perhaps TRBD1 (5 bases). Germline CDR1 and CDR2: SGHVS and FQNEAQ. V shed 2 bases and J shed 1 base, with 8 bases lying between them. The CDR3 runs to 14 residues. CDR3 DNA: TGTGCCAGCAGCTTAACAGGACAGAACACTGAAGCTTTCTTT. This encodes CASSLTGQNTEAFF.

V gene TRBV27 combines with J gene TRBJ2-1; 15 bases line up with TRBD2. Germline V gene lookup returns CDR1 MNHEY and CDR2 SMNVEV (reference sequence). J was trimmed by 7 bases and V by 5 bases; bases with no gene match: 6. CDR3 size: 16 residues. Written as DNA, the CDR3 is TGTGCCAGCAGTCCCCCCGGGACTAGCGGGGGGAATGAGCAGTTCTTC. Translation gives CASSPPGTSGGNEQFF.